This TCR beta chain was profiled in a study of blood T cell repertoires in COVID-19. At the level of the study: From T cells, B-cell-depleted T cells, or PBMCs came the material, which was cDNA or gDNA.

TCRdb's copy holds only in-frame clones and misses some; the assay was immunoSEQ multiplex PCR. The table lists about 290,000 clones, 85% to 90% of them singletons. V dropped 2 bases and J dropped 3 bases, with 15 bases sitting between them. The germline CDR1 and CDR2 sequences are SGHDT and YYEEEE. The CDR3 consists of 16 residues. Material: peripheral blood. The chain links TRBV5-6 to TRBJ1-5, with D possibly matching TRBD1 (5 bases). The receptor comes from a woman aged 25-40 years with COVID-19, enrolled during active disease. As DNA, the CDR3 is TGTGCCAGCAGCTTTTTTGGGAGGGGCCTCAATCAGCCCCAGCATTTT. It specifies CASSFFGRGLNQPQHF.